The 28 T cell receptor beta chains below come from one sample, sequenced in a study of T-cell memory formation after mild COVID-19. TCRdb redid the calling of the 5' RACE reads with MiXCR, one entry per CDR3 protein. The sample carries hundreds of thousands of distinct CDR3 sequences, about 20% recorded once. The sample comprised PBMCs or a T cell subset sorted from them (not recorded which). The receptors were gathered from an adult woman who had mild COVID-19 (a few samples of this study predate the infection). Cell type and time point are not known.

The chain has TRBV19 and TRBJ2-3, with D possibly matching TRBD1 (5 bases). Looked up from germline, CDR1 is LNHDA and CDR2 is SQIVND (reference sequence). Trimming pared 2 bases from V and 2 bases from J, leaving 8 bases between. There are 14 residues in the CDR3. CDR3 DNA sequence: TGTGCCAGTAGTATAACGACAGCCACAGATACGCAGTATTTT. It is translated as CASSITTATDTQYF.

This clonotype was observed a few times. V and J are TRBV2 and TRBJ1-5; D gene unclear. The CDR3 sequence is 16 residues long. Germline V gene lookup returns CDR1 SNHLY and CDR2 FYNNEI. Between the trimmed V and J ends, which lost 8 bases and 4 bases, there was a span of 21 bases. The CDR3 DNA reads TGTGCCAGCCTCCTGGACGGTGCATCCGGAAATCAGCCCCAGCATTTT. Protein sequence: CASLLDGASGNQPQHF.

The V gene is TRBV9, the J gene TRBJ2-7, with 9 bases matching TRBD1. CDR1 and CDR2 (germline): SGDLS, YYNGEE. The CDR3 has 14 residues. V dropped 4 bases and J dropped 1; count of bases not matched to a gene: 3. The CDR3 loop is CASSRQGVSYEQYF. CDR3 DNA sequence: TGTGCCAGCAGCAGACAGGGGGTATCCTACGAGCAGTACTTC. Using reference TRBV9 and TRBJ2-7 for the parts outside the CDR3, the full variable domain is DSGVTQTPKHLITATGQRVTLRCSPRSGDLSVYWYQQSLDQGLQFLIQYYNGEERAKGNILERFSAQQFPDLHSELNLSSLELGDSALYFCASSRQGVSYEQYFGPGTRLTVT.

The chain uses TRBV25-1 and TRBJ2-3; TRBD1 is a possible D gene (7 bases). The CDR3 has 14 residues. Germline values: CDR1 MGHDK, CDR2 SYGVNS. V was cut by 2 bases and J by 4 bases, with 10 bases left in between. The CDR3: CASSEIRGADTQYF. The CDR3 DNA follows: TGTGCCAGCAGTGAAATCAGGGGGGCAGATACGCAGTATTTT.

This CDR3 reads CASSRTSGRPSYNEQFF. The CDR3 coding sequence is TGTGCCAGCAGCCGGACTAGCGGGAGACCCTCCTACAATGAGCAGTTCTTC. The rearrangement uses TRBV7-6 and TRBJ2-1; 13 nucleotides align to TRBD2. CDR3 length: 17 amino acids. Germline CDR1 reads SGHVS; CDR2 reads FNYEAQ. The trim removed 5 bases at V and 0 bases at J, leaving 4 bases unmatched.

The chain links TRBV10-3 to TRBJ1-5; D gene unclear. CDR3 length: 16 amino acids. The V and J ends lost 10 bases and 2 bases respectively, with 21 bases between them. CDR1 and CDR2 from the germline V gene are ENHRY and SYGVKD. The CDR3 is CATRTPSSSGNQPQHF. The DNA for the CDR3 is TGTGCCACCAGAACCCCATCATCAAGCGGCAATCAGCCCCAGCATTTT.

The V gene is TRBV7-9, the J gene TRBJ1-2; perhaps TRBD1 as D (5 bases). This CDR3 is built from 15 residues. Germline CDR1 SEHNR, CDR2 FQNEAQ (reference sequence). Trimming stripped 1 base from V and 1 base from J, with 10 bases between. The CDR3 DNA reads TGTGCCAGCAGCTTAGAGTCAGGGCTTAACTATGGCTACACCTTC. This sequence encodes CASSLESGLNYGYTF.

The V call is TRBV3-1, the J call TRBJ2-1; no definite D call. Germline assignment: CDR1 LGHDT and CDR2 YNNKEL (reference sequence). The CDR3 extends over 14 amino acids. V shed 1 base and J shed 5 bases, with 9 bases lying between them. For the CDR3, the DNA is TGTGCCAGCAGCCAAGCTCATGGGGACAATGAGCAGTTCTTC. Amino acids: CASSQAHGDNEQFF.

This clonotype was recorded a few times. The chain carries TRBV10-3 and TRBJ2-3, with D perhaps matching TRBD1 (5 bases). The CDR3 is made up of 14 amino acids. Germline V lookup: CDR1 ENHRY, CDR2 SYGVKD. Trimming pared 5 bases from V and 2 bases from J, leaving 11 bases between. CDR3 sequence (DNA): TGTGCCATCAGTCTACAAGGGGTCACAGATACGCAGTATTTT. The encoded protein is CAISLQGVTDTQYF.

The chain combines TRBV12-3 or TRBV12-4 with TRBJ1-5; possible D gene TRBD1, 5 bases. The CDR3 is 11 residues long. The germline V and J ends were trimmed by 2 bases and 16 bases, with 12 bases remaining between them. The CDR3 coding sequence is TGTGCCAGCAGTTTATTGGGGCGAATTCATTTT. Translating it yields CASSLLGRIHF.

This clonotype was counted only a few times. CDR3 coding DNA: TGTGCCAGCAGCCATTTTGGGAGACGGGAGTACTTC. This translates into CASSHFGRREYF. V and J are TRBV4-2 and TRBJ2-4; D is perhaps TRBD2 (5 bases). CDR1 LGHNA and CDR2 YNFKEQ come from the germline V gene. Deletions cut 3 bases from V and 14 bases from J, with 14 bases between. The CDR3 extends over 12 amino acids.

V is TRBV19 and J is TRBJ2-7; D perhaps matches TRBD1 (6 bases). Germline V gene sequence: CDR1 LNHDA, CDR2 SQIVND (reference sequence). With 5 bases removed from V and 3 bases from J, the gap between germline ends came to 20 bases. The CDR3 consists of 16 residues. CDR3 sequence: CASSLKTGRSFYEQYF. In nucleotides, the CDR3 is TGTGCCAGTAGTCTGAAGACAGGCCGATCCTTCTACGAGCAGTACTTC.

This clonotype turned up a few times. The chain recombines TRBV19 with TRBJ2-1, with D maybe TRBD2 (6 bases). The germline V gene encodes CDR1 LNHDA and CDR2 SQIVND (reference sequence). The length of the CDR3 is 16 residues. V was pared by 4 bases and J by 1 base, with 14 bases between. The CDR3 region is CASSKGSGSSYNEQFF. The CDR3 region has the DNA TGTGCCAGTAGTAAAGGGAGCGGGTCGTCCTACAATGAGCAGTTCTTC.

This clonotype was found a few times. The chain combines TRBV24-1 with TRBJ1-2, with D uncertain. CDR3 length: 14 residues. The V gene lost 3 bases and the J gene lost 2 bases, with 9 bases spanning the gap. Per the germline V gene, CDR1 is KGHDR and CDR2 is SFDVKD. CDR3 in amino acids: CATSDANRNYGYTF. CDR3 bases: TGTGCCACCAGTGATGCCAATAGAAACTATGGCTACACCTTC.

This CDR3 reads CASSAGTAPQETQYF. The CDR3 DNA reads TGTGCCAGCAGTGCCGGGACGGCCCCTCAAGAGACCCAGTACTTC. The chain has TRBV6-1 and TRBJ2-5; either TRBD1 or TRBD2 may fit D (5 bases each). V gave up 4 bases and J gave up 2 bases, with 14 bases separating them. The CDR3 totals 15 residues. From germline, CDR1 is MNHNS and CDR2 SASEGT.

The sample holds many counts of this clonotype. As DNA, the CDR3 is TGTGCCACCAGTGATTTCGTTGCTTCGAACACCGGGGAGCTGTTTTTT. Protein sequence: CATSDFVASNTGELFF. V gene TRBV24-1 combines with J gene TRBJ2-2, with no clear D. With 1 base removed from V and 0 bases from J, the gap between germline ends came to 8 bases. The CDR3 runs 16 residues. Per the germline V gene, CDR1 is KGHDR and CDR2 is SFDVKD.

The CDR3 loop reads CASSSGNGLAFNEQYF. CDR3 nucleotide sequence: TGTGCCAGCAGTTCGGGGAACGGACTAGCGTTCAACGAGCAGTACTTC. V is TRBV7-6 and J is TRBJ2-7; TRBD2 aligns across 9 bases. Germline V gene sequence: CDR1 SGHVS, CDR2 FNYEAQ. This CDR3 has 16 amino acids. J lost 5 bases, V lost 6 bases, and 14 bases had no gene match.

This CDR3 reads CASQLQTSGAIAYEQYF. In DNA form, the CDR3 reads TGTGCCAGTCAGCTGCAGACTAGCGGGGCGATTGCCTACGAGCAGTACTTC. V gene TRBV19 combines with J gene TRBJ2-7; 11 positions match TRBD2. CDR1 is LNHDA and CDR2 is SQIVND in the germline V gene (reference sequence). The CDR3 sequence is 17 residues long. Germline trimming cut 8 bases from V and 2 bases from J; bases unmatched to any gene: 14. Filled out from reference TRBV19 and TRBJ2-7, the complete variable domain reads DGGITQSPKYLFRKEGQNVTLSCEQNLNHDAMYWYRQDPGQGLRLIYYSQIVNDFQKGDIAEGYSVSREKKESFPLTVTSAQKNPTAFYLCASQLQTSGAIAYEQYFGPGTRLTVT.

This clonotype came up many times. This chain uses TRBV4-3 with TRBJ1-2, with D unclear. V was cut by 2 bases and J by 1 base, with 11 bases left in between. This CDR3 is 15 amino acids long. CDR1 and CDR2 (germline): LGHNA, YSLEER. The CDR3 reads CASSQSSTSNYGYTF. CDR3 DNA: TGCGCCAGCAGCCAAAGCTCGACAAGTAACTATGGCTACACCTTC.

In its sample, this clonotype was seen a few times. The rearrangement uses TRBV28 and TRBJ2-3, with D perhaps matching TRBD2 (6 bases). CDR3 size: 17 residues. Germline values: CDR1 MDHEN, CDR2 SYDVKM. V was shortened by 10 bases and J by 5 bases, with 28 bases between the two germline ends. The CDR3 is CATRRSGGDLAQDTQYF. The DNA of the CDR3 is TGTGCCACCAGGCGATCCGGAGGGGATCTAGCACAAGATACGCAGTATTTT. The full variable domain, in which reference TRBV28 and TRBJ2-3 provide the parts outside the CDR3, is DVKVTQSSRYLVKRTGEKVFLECVQDMDHENMFWYRQDPGLGLRLIYFSYDVKMKEKGDIPEGYSVSREKKERFSLILESASTNQTSMYLCATRRSGGDLAQDTQYFGPGTRLTVL.

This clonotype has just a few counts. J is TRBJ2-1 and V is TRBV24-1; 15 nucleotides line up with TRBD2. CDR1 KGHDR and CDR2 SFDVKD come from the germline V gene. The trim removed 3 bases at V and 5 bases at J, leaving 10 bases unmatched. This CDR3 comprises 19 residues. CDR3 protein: CATSDGQGTSGRRHNEQFF. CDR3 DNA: TGTGCCACCAGTGATGGGCAGGGGACTAGCGGGAGGCGGCACAATGAGCAGTTCTTC.

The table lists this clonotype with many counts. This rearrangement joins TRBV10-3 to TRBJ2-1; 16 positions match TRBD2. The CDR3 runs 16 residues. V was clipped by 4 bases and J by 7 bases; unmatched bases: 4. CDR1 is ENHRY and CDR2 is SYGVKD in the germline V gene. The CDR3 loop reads CAISASGLAGGNEQFF. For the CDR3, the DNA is TGTGCCATCAGTGCGTCGGGACTAGCGGGAGGGAATGAGCAGTTCTTC.

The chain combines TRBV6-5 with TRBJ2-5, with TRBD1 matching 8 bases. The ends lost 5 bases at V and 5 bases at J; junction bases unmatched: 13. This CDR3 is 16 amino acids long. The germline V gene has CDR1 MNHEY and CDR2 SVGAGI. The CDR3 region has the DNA TGTGCCAGCAGTAAAACCGGGACAGGAGTTCGGGAGACCCAGTACTTC. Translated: CASSKTGTGVRETQYF.

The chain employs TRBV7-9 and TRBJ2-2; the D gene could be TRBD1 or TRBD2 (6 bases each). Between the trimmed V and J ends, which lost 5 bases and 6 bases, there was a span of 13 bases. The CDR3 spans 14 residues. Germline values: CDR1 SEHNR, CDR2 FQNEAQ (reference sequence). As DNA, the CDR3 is TGTGCCAGCAGCCCGGGGGCATACTCCGGGGAGCTGTTTTTT. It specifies CASSPGAYSGELFF.

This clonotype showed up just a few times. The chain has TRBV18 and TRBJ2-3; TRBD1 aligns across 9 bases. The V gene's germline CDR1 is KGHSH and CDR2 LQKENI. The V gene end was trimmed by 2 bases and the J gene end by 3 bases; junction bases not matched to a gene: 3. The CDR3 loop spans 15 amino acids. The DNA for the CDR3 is TGTGCCAGCTCACCATCGACAGGGGGTACAGATACGCAGTATTTT. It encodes CASSPSTGGTDTQYF.

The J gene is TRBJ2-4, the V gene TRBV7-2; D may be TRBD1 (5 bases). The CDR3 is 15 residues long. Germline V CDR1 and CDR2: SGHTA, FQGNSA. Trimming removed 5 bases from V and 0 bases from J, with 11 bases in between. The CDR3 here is CASSAPTVAKNIQYF. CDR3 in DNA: TGTGCCAGCAGCGCCCCGACAGTAGCCAAAAACATTCAGTACTTC.

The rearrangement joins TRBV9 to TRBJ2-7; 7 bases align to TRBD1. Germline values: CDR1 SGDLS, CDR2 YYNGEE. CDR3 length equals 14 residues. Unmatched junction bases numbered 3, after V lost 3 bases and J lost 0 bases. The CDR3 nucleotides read TGTGCCAGCAGCGCACGACAGGGCTCCTACGAGCAGTACTTC. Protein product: CASSARQGSYEQYF.

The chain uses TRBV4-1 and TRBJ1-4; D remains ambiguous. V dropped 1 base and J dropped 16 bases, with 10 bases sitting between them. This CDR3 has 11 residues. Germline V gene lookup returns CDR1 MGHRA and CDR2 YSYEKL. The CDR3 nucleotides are TGCGCCAGCAGCCAAGGAAAGAGCACGTTTTTT. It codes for CASSQGKSTFF.